This TCR beta chain comes out of a study of siplizumab effects on memory and regulatory T cells. General observations from the study: Unstimulated subsets contained matches for only a minor fraction of alloreactive clones.

This clone was detected only once. What it binds is unknown. Libraries were prepared by immunoSEQ multiplex PCR; TCRdb keeps only in-frame clonotypes and omits some of them. The table records approximately 100,000 clones, around 94% of them present only once. The CDR3 is 15 residues long. Germline CDR1 is SQVTM and CDR2 is ANQGSEA. Between the trimmed V and J ends, which lost 8 bases and 4 bases, there was a span of 20 bases. The sequence came from a human donor in good health. The sequenced sample was non-Treg CD4+ T cells sorted from blood. The rearrangement links TRBV29-1 to TRBJ2-2; tentative D call: TRBD2 (5 bases). The CDR3 nucleotides are TGCAGCACTTGGACGACCGGGAAAAGCACCGGGGAGCTGTTTTTT. Translated, it gives CSTWTTGKSTGELFF.